Sequencing of this T cell receptor (beta chain) was carried out in a study of blood T cells in healthy people across ages. Broader study findings: Researchers deemed the diversity estimates from one million T cells underestimates.

Combining a sample-barcoded 5' primer with a J-beta primer mix, a second PCR ran for about 7 to 11 cycles. Each cDNA molecule was tagged by a template-switch adaptor with 12 random nucleotides. From each sample, at least 2.5 million paired-end reads containing CDR3 were obtained. TCRdb reprocessed the 5' RACE reads with MiXCR, giving one entry per CDR3 protein. This table has fewer than 1 million distinct CDR3 sequences, around two fifths appearing once. V dropped 7 bases and J dropped 0 bases, with 16 bases sitting between them. The CDR3 extends over 15 amino acids. CDR1 and CDR2 (germline): SQVTM, ANQGSEA. Remarks on this clonotype: Its antigen remains unknown.

Sequencing was performed on blood. The TCR sequence derives from a man between 60 and 75 years old in good health. The chain combines TRBV29-1 with TRBJ2-1, with D uncertain. The CDR3 DNA follows: TGCAGCGGACACCCAGGACGAAGCTCCTACAATGAGCAGTTCTTC. This translates into CSGHPGRSSYNEQFF.